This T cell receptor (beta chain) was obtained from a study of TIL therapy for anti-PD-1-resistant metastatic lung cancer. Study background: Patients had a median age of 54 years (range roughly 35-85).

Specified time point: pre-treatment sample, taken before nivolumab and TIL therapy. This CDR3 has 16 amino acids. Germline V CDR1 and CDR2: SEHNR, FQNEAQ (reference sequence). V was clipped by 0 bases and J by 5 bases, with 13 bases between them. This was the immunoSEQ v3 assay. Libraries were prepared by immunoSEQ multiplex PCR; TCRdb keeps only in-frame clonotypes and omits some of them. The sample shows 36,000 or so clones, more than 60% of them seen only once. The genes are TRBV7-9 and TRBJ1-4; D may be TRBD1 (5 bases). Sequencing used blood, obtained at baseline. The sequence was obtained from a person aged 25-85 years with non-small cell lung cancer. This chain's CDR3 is CASSLAVGRKNEKLFF. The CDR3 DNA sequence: TGTGCCAGCAGCTTAGCCGTGGGACGGAAAAATGAAAAACTGTTTTTT.